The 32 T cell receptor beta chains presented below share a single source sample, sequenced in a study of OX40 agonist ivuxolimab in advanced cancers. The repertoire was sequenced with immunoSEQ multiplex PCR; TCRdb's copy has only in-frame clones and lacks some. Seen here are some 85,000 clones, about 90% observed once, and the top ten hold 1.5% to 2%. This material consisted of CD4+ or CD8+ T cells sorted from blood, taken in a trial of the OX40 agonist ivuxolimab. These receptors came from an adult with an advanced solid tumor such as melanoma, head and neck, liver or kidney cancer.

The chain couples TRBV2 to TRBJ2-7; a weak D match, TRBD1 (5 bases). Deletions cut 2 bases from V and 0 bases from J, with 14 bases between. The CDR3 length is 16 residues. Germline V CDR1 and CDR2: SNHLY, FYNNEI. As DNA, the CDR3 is TGTGCCAGCAGTGAAAATTCGTCCAGGGACTCCTACGAGCAGTACTTC. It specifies CASSENSSRDSYEQYF.

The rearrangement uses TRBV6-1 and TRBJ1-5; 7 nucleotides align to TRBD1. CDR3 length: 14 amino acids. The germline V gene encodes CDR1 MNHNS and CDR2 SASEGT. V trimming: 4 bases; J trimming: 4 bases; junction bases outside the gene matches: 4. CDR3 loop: CASSGAGGNQPQHF. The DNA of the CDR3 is TGTGCCAGCAGTGGCGCAGGGGGAAATCAGCCCCAGCATTTT.

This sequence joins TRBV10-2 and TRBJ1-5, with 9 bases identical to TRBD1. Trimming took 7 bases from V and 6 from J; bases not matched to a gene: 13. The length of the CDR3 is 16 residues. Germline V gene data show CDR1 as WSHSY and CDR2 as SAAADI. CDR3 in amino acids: CASMPADRGGGQPQHF. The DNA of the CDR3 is TGCGCCAGCATGCCCGCGGACAGGGGCGGGGGTCAGCCCCAGCATTTT.

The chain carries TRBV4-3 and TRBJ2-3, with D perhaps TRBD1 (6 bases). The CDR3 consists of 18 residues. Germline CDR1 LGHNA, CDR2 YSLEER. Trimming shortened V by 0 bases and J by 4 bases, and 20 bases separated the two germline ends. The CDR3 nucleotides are TGCGCCAGCAGCCAAGATCCTACAGGGCAGACTCGGGCAGATACGCAGTATTTT. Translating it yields CASSQDPTGQTRADTQYF.

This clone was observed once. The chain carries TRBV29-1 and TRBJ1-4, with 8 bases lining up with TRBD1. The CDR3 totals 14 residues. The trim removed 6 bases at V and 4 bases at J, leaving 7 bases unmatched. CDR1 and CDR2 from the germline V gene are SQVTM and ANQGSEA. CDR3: CSVGQGWDNEKLFF. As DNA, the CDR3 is TGCAGCGTCGGACAGGGATGGGATAATGAAAAACTGTTTTTT.

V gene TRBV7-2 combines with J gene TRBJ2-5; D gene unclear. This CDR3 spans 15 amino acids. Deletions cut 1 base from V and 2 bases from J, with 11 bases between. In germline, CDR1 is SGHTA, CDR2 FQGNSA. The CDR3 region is CASSLVLGVQETQYF. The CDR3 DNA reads TGTGCCAGCAGCTTAGTATTAGGAGTTCAAGAGACCCAGTACTTC.

The CDR3 here is CASSQDWGQGTDTQYF. The DNA for the CDR3 is TGCGCCAGCAGCCAAGATTGGGGGCAGGGCACAGATACGCAGTATTTT. The chain combines TRBV4-3 with TRBJ2-3, with D tentatively TRBD1 (6 bases). The CDR3 is 16 amino acids. CDR1 and CDR2 (germline): LGHNA, YSLEER. V lost 0 bases to trimming and J lost 1 base, with 11 bases between them.

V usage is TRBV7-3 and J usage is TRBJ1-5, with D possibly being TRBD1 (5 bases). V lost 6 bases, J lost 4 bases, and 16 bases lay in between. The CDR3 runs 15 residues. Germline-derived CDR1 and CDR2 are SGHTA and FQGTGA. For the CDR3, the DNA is TGTGCCAGCAGTTGGGGGAGGGTAAGTAATCAGCCCCAGCATTTT. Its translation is CASSWGRVSNQPQHF.

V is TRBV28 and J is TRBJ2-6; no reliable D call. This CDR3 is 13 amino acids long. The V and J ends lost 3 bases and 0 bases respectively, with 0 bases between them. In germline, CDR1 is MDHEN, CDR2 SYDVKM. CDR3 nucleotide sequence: TGTGCCAGCAGTTTCTCTGGGGCCAACGTCCTGACTTTC. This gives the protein CASSFSGANVLTF.

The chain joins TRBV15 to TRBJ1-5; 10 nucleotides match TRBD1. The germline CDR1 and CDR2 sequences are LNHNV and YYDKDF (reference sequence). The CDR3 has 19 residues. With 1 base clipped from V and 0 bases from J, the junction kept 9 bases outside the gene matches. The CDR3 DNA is TGTGCCACCAGCAGAGTTGGGGACAGGGGCCGGGATAGCAATCAGCCCCAGCATTTT. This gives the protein CATSRVGDRGRDSNQPQHF.

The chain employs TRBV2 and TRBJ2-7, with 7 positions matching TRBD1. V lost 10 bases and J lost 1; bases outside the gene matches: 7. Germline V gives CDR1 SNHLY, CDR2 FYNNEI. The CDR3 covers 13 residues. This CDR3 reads CATGQEVSYEQYF. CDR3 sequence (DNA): TGTGCCACAGGACAGGAAGTGTCCTACGAGCAGTACTTC.

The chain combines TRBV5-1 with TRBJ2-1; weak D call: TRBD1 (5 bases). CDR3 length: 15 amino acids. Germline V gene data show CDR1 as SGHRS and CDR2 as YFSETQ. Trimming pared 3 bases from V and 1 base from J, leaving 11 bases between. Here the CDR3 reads CASSSAAGSYNEQFF. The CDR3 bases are TGCGCCAGCAGCTCTGCCGCAGGGTCCTACAATGAGCAGTTCTTC.

CDR3 bases: TGCGCCAGCGCCGGGACAGGGGGCTACGAGCAGTACTTC. It specifies CASAGTGGYEQYF. The chain is built from TRBV5-1 and TRBJ2-7; 11 bases align to TRBD1. The CDR3 is 13 amino acids. V lost 7 bases, J lost 3 bases, and 3 bases stayed unmatched. Per the germline V gene, CDR1 is SGHRS and CDR2 is YFSETQ.

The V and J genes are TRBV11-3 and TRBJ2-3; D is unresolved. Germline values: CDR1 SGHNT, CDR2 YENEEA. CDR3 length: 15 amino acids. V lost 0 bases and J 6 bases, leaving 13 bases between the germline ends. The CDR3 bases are TGTGCCAGCAGCTTAGAAGGCGCAACCCTGGATACGCAGTATTTT. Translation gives CASSLEGATLDTQYF.

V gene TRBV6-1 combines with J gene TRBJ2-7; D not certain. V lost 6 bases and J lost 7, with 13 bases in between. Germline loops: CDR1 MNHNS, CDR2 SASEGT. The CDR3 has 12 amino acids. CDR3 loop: CASSPGWGEQYF. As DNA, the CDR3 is TGTGCCAGCAGCCCTGGGTGGGGAGAGCAGTACTTC.

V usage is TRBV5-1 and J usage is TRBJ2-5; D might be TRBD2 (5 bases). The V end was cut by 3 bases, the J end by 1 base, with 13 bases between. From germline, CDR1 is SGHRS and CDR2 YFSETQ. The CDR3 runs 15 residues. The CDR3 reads CASSSLGLAQETQYF. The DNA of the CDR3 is TGCGCCAGCAGCTCCCTCGGACTCGCCCAAGAGACCCAGTACTTC.

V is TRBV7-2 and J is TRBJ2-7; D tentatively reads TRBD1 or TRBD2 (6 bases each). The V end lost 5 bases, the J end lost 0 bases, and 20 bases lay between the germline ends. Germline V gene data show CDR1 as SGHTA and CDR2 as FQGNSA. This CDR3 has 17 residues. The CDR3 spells CASSPRSWGAGSYEQYF. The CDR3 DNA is TGTGCCAGCAGCCCCCGATCGTGGGGGGCGGGCTCCTACGAGCAGTACTTC.

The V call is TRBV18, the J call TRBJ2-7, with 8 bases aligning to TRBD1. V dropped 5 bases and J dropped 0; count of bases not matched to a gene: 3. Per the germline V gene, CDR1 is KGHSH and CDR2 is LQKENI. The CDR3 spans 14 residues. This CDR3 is CASSRDRSSYEQYF. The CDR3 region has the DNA TGTGCCAGCTCAAGGGACAGGAGCTCCTACGAGCAGTACTTC.

CDR3 in DNA: TGTGCCAGTGGGACTAGCGGGAGTACTGGGGCCAACGTCCTGACTTTC. Its translation: CASGTSGSTGANVLTF. The rearrangement uses TRBV19 and TRBJ2-6; 14 positions match TRBD2. V shed 8 bases, J shed 2 bases, and the junction held 2 bases outside the gene matches. Germline CDR1 and CDR2: LNHDA and SQIVND (reference sequence). The CDR3 spans 16 residues.

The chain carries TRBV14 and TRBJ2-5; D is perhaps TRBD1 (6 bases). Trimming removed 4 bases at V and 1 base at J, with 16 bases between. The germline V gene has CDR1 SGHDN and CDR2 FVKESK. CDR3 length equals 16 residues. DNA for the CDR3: TGTGCCAGCAGCCCGTCAGGGGATGGTAGCCAAGAGACCCAGTACTTC. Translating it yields CASSPSGDGSQETQYF. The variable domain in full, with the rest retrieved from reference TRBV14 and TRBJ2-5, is EAGVTQFPSHSVIEKGQTVTLRCDPISGHDNLYWYRRVMGKEIKFLLHFVKESKQDESGMPNNRFLAERTGGTYSTLKVQPAELEDSGVYFCASSPSGDGSQETQYFGPGTRLLVL.

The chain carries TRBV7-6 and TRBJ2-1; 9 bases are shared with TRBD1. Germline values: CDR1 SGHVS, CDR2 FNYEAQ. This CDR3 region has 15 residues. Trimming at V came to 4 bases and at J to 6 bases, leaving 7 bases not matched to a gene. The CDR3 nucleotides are TGTGCCAGCAGCTCAATACAGGGGGCTAGCAATGAGCAGTTCTTC. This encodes CASSSIQGASNEQFF.

CDR3: CASSIGSRGFGEQFF. CDR3 bases: TGTGCCAGTAGTATTGGGTCTAGAGGGTTCGGTGAGCAGTTCTTC. The chain couples TRBV19 to TRBJ2-1; TRBD2 is a possible D gene (5 bases). This CDR3 spans 15 amino acids. Trimming pared 3 bases from V and 9 bases from J, leaving 18 bases between. In germline, CDR1 is LNHDA, CDR2 SQIVND (reference sequence).

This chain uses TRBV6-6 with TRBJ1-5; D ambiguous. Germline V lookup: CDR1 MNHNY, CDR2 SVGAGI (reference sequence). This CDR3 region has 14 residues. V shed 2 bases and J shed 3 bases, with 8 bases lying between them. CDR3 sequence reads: CASSYSGYNQPQHF. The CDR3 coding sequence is TGTGCCAGCAGTTACAGCGGATACAATCAGCCCCAGCATTTT.

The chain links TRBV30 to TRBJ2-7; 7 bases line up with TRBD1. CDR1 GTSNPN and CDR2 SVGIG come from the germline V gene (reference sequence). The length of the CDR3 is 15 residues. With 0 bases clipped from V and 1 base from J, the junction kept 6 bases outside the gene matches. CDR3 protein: CAWSVLDRRSYEQYF. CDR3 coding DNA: TGTGCCTGGAGTGTACTGGACAGGCGGTCCTACGAGCAGTACTTC.

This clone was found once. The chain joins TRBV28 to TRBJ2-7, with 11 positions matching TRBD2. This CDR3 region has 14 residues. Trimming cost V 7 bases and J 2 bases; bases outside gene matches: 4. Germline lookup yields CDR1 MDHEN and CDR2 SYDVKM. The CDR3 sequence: CASNLLAGAYEQYF. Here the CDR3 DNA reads TGTGCCAGCAACCTACTAGCGGGAGCCTACGAGCAGTACTTC.

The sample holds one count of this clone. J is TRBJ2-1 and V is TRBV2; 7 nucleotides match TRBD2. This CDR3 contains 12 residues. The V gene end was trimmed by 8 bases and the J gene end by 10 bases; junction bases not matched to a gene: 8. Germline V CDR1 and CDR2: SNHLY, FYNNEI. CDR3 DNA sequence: TGTGCCAGCCGACGGGCTAGCGGCGAGCAGTTCTTC. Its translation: CASRRASGEQFF. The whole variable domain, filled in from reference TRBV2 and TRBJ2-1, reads EPEVTQTPSHQVTQMGQEVILRCVPISNHLYFYWYRQILGQKVEFLVSFYNNEISEKSEIFDDQFSVERPDGSNFTLKIRSTKLEDSAMYFCASRRASGEQFFGPGTRLTVL.

The CDR3 loop is CASSYDRGVHEQYF. DNA of the CDR3: TGTGCCAGCAGTTATGACAGGGGTGTCCACGAGCAGTACTTC. V gene TRBV6-6 combines with J gene TRBJ2-5, with 8 bases matching TRBD1. The J call may not be correct, given that the DNA end is closer to TRBJ2-7. This CDR3 is 14 amino acids long. Germline assignment: CDR1 MNHNY and CDR2 SVGAGI (reference sequence).

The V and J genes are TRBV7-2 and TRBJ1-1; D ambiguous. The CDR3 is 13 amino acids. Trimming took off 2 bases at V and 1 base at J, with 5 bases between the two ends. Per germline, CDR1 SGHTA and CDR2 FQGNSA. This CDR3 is CASSLSGNTEAFF. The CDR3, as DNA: TGTGCCAGCAGCTTATCGGGGAACACTGAAGCTTTCTTT.

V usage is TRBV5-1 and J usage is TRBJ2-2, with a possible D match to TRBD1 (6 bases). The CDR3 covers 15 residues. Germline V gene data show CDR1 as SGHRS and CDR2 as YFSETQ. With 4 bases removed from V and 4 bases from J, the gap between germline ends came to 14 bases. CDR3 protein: CASSRMDSSTGELFF. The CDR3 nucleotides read TGCGCCAGCAGCCGAATGGACAGTTCCACCGGGGAGCTGTTTTTT.

CDR3 loop: CANPRGPIPWEQYF. As DNA, the CDR3 is TGTGCCAACCCACGGGGGCCTATTCCGTGGGAGCAGTACTTC. The gene calls are TRBV28 and TRBJ2-7; D could derive from TRBD1 or TRBD2 (6 bases each). Trimming took 10 bases from V and 7 from J, leaving 23 bases between them. The CDR3 is made up of 14 amino acids. Germline V CDR1 and CDR2: MDHEN, SYDVKM.

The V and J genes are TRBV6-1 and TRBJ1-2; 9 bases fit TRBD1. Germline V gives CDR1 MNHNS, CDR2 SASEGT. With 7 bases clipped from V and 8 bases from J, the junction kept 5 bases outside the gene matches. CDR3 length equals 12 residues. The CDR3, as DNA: TGTGCCAGCAAGGGGACAGGGCACGGCTACACCTTC. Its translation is CASKGTGHGYTF.

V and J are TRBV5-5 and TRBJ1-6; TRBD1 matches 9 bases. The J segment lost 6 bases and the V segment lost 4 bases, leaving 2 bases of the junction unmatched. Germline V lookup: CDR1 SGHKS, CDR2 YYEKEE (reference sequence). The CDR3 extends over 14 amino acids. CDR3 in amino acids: CASSRDRVNSPLHF. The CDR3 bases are TGTGCCAGCAGCCGGGACAGGGTTAATTCACCCCTCCACTTT.